These 18 T cell receptor beta chains originate from one sample sequenced in a study of control samples from healthy donors and cancer patients (dated by TCRdb to between 2020 and 2021). The library came from the immunoSEQ multiplex PCR assay. As stored in TCRdb, this immuneACCESS dataset retains in-frame rearrangements with V and J assigned. A fraction of the clones does not appear; measured against another copy, unresolved V genes explain less than half of the discrepancy, and the remainder lacks a known reason. In this sample the table shows about 110,000 clones, almost 85% of which occur a single time. 6.5% of the sample comes from the top ten. What was sequenced was blood. All receptors come from a man aged 18 to 29 in good health.

This clone was detected once. The CDR3 region has the DNA TGTGCCAGCAGCGCGGACGGTCCCGATGAGCAGTTCTTC. This encodes CASSADGPDEQFF. The J gene is TRBJ2-1, the V gene TRBV5-6, with no clear D. Trimming shortened V by 4 bases and J by 8 bases, and 13 bases separated the two germline ends. The germline V gene encodes CDR1 SGHDT and CDR2 YYEEEE. The CDR3 covers 13 residues.

The chain uses TRBV18 and TRBJ1-1; D not resolved. The V gene's germline CDR1 is KGHSH and CDR2 LQKENI. The CDR3 covers 14 residues. The V and J ends lost 7 bases and 0 bases respectively, with 12 bases between them. The DNA for the CDR3 is TGTGCCAGCTTCCGGGAGGATTTGAACACTGAAGCTTTCTTT. Its translation is CASFREDLNTEAFF.

The chain links TRBV5-1 to TRBJ2-6; a weak D match, TRBD1 (5 bases). There are 16 residues in the CDR3. Germline V lookup: CDR1 SGHRS, CDR2 YFSETQ. Deletions cut 2 bases from V and 0 bases from J, with 9 bases between. CDR3 region: CASSLSGLSGANVLTF. CDR3 DNA: TGCGCCAGCAGCTTATCAGGGCTCTCTGGGGCCAACGTCCTGACTTTC.

J is TRBJ2-2 and V is TRBV6-6; TRBD2 is a possible D gene (6 bases). The germline V and J ends were trimmed by 5 bases and 4 bases, with 11 bases remaining between them. From germline, CDR1 is MNHNY and CDR2 SVGAGI (reference sequence). The CDR3 totals 14 residues. The CDR3 DNA sequence: TGTGCCAGCAGTACTAGCCCGGGCACCGGGGAGCTGTTTTTT. Its translation is CASSTSPGTGELFF.

This chain uses TRBV24-1 with TRBJ1-5; 8 nucleotides match TRBD1. Germline V gene data show CDR1 as KGHDR and CDR2 as SFDVKD. The CDR3 is 15 residues long. V trimming: 4 bases; J trimming: 6 bases; junction bases outside the gene matches: 7. The CDR3 spells CATSDLQGDGQPQHF. CDR3 nucleotide sequence: TGTGCCACCAGTGACCTACAGGGGGACGGTCAGCCCCAGCATTTT.

The rearrangement uses TRBV6-2 or TRBV6-3 and TRBJ2-7; the D gene is possibly TRBD2 (6 bases). This CDR3 spans 14 amino acids. Germline V lookup: CDR1 MNHEY, CDR2 SVGEGT. Trimming stripped 6 bases from V and 6 bases from J, with 18 bases between. The CDR3 bases are TGTGCCAGCAGCCTATGGGACTTCTTAAGCGAGCAGTACTTC. Its protein is CASSLWDFLSEQYF.

The gene calls are TRBV29-1 and TRBJ1-2, with TRBD1 matching over 7 bases. Trimming removed 6 bases from V and 0 bases from J; junction bases left unmatched: 7. The CDR3 has 14 amino acids. Germline values: CDR1 SQVTM, CDR2 ANQGSEA. CDR3 loop: CSVATGEANYGYTF. CDR3 DNA sequence: TGCAGCGTAGCTACAGGGGAAGCTAACTATGGCTACACCTTC.

V gene TRBV29-1 combines with J gene TRBJ1-1; 9 nucleotides line up with TRBD1. Trimming at V came to 4 bases and at J to 4 bases, leaving 10 bases not matched to a gene. CDR1 and CDR2 from the germline V gene are SQVTM and ANQGSEA. CDR3 size: 15 residues. DNA of the CDR3: TGCAGCGTTGGGACAGGGGCCCGAGGAGGCACTGAAGCTTTCTTT. This sequence encodes CSVGTGARGGTEAFF.

This sequence joins TRBV29-1 and TRBJ2-3; the D call may be TRBD1 or TRBD2 (5 bases each). Trimming shortened V by 6 bases and J by 3 bases, and 16 bases separated the two germline ends. The V gene's germline CDR1 is SQVTM and CDR2 ANQGSEA. The CDR3 totals 14 residues. CDR3 region: CSVTGDGRTDTQYF. In nucleotides, the CDR3 is TGCAGCGTAACTGGGGACGGTAGGACAGATACGCAGTATTTT.

The V gene is TRBV5-1, the J gene TRBJ2-7; tentatively, D is TRBD2 (6 bases). Germline CDR1 is SGHRS and CDR2 is YFSETQ. Trimming took 4 bases from V and 2 from J, leaving 19 bases between them. The CDR3 has 16 amino acids. The CDR3 loop reads CASSPGGTRPTYEQYF. The CDR3 coding sequence is TGCGCCAGCAGCCCTGGGGGGACTCGACCCACCTACGAGCAGTACTTC. The variable domain in full, with the rest retrieved from reference TRBV5-1 and TRBJ2-7, is KAGVTQTPRYLIKTRGQQVTLSCSPISGHRSVSWYQQTPGQGLQFLFEYFSETQRNKGNFPGRFSGRQFSNSRSEMNVSTLELGDSALYLCASSPGGTRPTYEQYFGPGTRLTVT.

V gene TRBV9 combines with J gene TRBJ1-1; D possibly corresponds to TRBD1 (6 bases). The CDR3 consists of 14 residues. Per germline, CDR1 SGDLS and CDR2 YYNGEE. Trimming cost V 3 bases and J 1 base, with 10 bases left between them. In DNA, the CDR3 is TGTGCCAGCAGCGCGGGACACAGGAACACTGAAGCTTTCTTT. Its protein is CASSAGHRNTEAFF.

The rearrangement uses TRBV11-2 and TRBJ1-2; D possibly corresponds to TRBD1 (6 bases). V was cut by 3 bases and J by 8 bases, with 22 bases left in between. CDR1 SGHAT and CDR2 FQNNGV come from the germline V gene. The CDR3 has 16 amino acids. The DNA for the CDR3 is TGTGCCAGCAGCTTGACTACTCCGGGACACGAGGGGGGCTACACCTTC. Its translation is CASSLTTPGHEGGYTF. The full variable domain, its missing parts supplied by reference TRBV11-2 and TRBJ1-2, is EAGVAQSPRYKIIEKRQSVAFWCNPISGHATLYWYQQILGQGPKLLIQFQNNGVVDDSQLPKDRFSAERLKGVDSTLKIQPAKLEDSAVYLCASSLTTPGHEGGYTFGSGTRLTVV.

This sequence joins TRBV15 and TRBJ2-2; TRBD2 is a possible D gene (6 bases). The CDR3 covers 18 residues. Trimming removed 0 bases at V and 3 bases at J, with 17 bases between. Germline V gene lookup returns CDR1 LNHNV and CDR2 YYDKDF (reference sequence). The CDR3 is CATSRDRAGRPYTGELFF. The DNA for the CDR3 is TGTGCCACCAGCAGAGATAGGGCAGGGAGGCCCTACACCGGGGAGCTGTTTTTT. The full variable domain, its missing parts supplied by reference TRBV15 and TRBJ2-2, is DAMVIQNPRYQVTQFGKPVTLSCSQTLNHNVMYWYQQKSSQAPKLLFHYYDKDFNNEADTPDNFQSRRPNTSFCFLDIRSPGLGDTAMYLCATSRDRAGRPYTGELFFGEGSRLTVL.

This clone was seen only once. The chain has TRBV11-2 and TRBJ1-2; D possibly corresponds to TRBD1 (5 bases). V lost 4 bases and J lost 3, with 12 bases in between. CDR3 length: 14 amino acids. Germline CDR1 and CDR2: SGHAT and FQNNGV. The DNA of the CDR3 is TGTGCCAGCAGCTCAAGCAGGGAAGACTATGGCTACACCTTC. It encodes CASSSSREDYGYTF.

The chain employs TRBV5-1 and TRBJ1-5; 7 bases map to TRBD1. Germline V CDR1 and CDR2: SGHRS, YFSETQ. There are 16 residues in the CDR3. Trimming at V came to 0 bases and at J to 7 bases, leaving 10 bases not matched to a gene. CDR3 sequence: CASSLEGGNTEQPQHF. The CDR3 bases are TGCGCCAGCAGCTTGGAAGGGGGCAACACCGAACAGCCCCAGCATTTT. Looking up the rest from reference TRBV5-1 and TRBJ1-5 gives the full variable domain: KAGVTQTPRYLIKTRGQQVTLSCSPISGHRSVSWYQQTPGQGLQFLFEYFSETQRNKGNFPGRFSGRQFSNSRSEMNVSTLELGDSALYLCASSLEGGNTEQPQHFGDGTRLSIL.

The genes are TRBV5-1 and TRBJ2-2; tentatively, D is TRBD2 (5 bases). The germline CDR1 and CDR2 sequences are SGHRS and YFSETQ. V was trimmed by 9 bases and J by 1 base, leaving 7 bases between them. The CDR3 runs 12 residues. The CDR3 spells CATRENTGELFF. Written as DNA, the CDR3 is TGCGCCACCCGGGAGAACACCGGGGAGCTGTTTTTT.

There are many counts of this clone. This chain links TRBV7-9 with TRBJ1-1; maybe TRBD1 (6 bases). The CDR3 is made up of 14 amino acids. Germline V lookup: CDR1 SEHNR, CDR2 FQNEAQ (reference sequence). The V end lost 5 bases, the J end lost 4 bases, and 14 bases lay between the germline ends. In DNA form, the CDR3 reads TGTGCCAGCAGCCAAACAAACAGGGTCACTGAAGCTTTCTTT. Translating gives CASSQTNRVTEAFF.

V and J are TRBV3-1 (or the pseudogene TRBV3-2) and TRBJ2-2, with a weak D call TRBD1 (5 bases). V lost 4 bases, J lost 2 bases, and 8 bases lay in between. Germline values: CDR1 LGHDT, CDR2 YNNKEL (reference sequence). The CDR3 sequence is 14 residues long. CDR3 nucleotides: TGTGCCAGCAGCCGAGACAGCAACACCGGGGAGCTGTTTTTT. Translating gives CASSRDSNTGELFF.